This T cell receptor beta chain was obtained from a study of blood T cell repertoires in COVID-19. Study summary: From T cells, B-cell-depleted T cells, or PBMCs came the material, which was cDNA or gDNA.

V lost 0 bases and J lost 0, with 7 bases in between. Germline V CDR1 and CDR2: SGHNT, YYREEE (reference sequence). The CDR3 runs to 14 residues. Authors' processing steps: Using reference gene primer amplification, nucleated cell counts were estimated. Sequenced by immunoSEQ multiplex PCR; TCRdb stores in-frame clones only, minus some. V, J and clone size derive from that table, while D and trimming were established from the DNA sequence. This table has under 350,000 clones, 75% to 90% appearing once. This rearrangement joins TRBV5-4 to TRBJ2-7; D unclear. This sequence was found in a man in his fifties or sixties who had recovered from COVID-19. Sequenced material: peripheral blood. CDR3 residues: CASSLGGVSYEQYF. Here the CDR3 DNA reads TGTGCCAGCAGCTTGGGCGGAGTCTCCTACGAGCAGTACTTC.